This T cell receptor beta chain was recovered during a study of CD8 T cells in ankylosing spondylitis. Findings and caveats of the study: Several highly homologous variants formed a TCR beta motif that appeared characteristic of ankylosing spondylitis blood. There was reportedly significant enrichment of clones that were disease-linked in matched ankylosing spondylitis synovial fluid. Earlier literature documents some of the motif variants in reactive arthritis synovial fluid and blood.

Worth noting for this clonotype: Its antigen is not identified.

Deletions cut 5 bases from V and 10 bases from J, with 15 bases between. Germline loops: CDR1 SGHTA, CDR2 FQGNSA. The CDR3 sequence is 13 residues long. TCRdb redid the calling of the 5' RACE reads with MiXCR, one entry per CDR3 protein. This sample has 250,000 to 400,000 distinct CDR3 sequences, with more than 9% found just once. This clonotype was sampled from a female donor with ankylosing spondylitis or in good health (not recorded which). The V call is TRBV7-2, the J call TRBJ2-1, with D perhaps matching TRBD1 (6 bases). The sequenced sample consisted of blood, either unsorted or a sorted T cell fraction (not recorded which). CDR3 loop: CASSPGAGVEQFF. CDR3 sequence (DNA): TGTGCCAGCAGCCCAGGGGCTGGGGTGGAGCAGTTCTTC.